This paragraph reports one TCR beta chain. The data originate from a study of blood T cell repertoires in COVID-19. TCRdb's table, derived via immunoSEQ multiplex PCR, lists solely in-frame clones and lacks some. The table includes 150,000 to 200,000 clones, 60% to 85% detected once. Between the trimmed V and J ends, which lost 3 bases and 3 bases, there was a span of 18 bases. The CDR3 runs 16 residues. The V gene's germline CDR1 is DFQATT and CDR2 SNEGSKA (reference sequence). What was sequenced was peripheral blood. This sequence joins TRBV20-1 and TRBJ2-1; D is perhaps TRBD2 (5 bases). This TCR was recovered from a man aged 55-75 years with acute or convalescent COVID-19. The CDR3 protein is CSASMQSSRGYNEQFF. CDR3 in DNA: TGCAGTGCTAGTATGCAGAGTTCTCGGGGCTACAATGAGCAGTTCTTC.